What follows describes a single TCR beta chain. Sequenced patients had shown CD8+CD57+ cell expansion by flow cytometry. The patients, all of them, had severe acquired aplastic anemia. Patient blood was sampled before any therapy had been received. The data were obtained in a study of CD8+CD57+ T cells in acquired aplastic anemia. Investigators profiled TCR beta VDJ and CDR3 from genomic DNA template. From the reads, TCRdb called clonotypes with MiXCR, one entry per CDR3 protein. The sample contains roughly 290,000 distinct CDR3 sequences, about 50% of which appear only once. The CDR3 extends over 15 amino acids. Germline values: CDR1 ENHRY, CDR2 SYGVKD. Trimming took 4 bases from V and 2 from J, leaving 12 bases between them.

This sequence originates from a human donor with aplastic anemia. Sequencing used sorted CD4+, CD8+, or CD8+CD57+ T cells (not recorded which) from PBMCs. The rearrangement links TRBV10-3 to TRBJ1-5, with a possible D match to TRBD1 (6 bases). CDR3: CAISASGDGNQPQHF. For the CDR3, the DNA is TGTGCCATCAGTGCTTCAGGGGATGGCAATCAGCCCCAGCATTTT.